This passage covers 32 T cell receptor beta chains from one sample sequenced in a study of cytomegalovirus exposure and HLA in healthy donors. Both 60 Vbeta primers and 13 Jbeta primers went into the PCR. Method: immunoSEQ multiplex PCR; TCRdb's copy keeps in-frame clones and lacks some. The sample records about 180,000 clones, 60% to 80% being singletons. The source material was PBMCs. These TCRs come from a man aged 35 to 55 in good health and CMV-seropositive.

V and J are TRBV2 and TRBJ1-1, with TRBD1 as a possible D gene (6 bases). The V and J ends lost 11 bases and 1 base respectively, with 14 bases between them. The CDR3 is made up of 13 amino acids. Germline CDR1 SNHLY, CDR2 FYNNEI. The chain's CDR3 is CAAEADRNTEAFF. In nucleotides, the CDR3 is TGTGCCGCAGAAGCGGACAGGAACACTGAAGCTTTCTTT.

In this sample, this clone turned up a few times. The genes are TRBV11-1 and TRBJ2-7; no reliable D call. V was shortened by 3 bases and J by 1 base, with 10 bases between the two germline ends. The germline V gene encodes CDR1 SGHAT and CDR2 FQDESV (reference sequence). The CDR3 is 14 residues long. CDR3 residues: CASSLRSFSYEQYF. The CDR3 DNA reads as TGTGCCAGCAGCTTGAGGTCCTTTTCCTACGAGCAGTACTTC.

This clone showed up just once. The rearrangement links TRBV7-2 to TRBJ1-3; possibly TRBD1 for D (6 bases). Germline lookup yields CDR1 SGHTA and CDR2 FQGNSA. The CDR3 extends over 14 amino acids. V lost 0 bases, J lost 6 bases, and 9 bases lay in between. This CDR3 reads CASSLAGGENTIYF. The DNA for the CDR3 is TGTGCCAGCAGCTTAGCAGGGGGGGAAAACACCATATATTTT. Variable domain in full (rest from reference TRBV7-2 and TRBJ1-3): GAGVSQSPSNKVTEKGKDVELRCDPISGHTALYWYRQSLGQGLEFLIYFQGNSAPDKSGLPSDRFSAERTGGSVSTLTIQRTQQEDSAVYLCASSLAGGENTIYFGEGSWLTVV.

The rearrangement uses TRBV5-1 and TRBJ2-5; 7 nucleotides align to TRBD1. CDR3 length: 13 amino acids. Trimming at V came to 6 bases and at J to 5 bases, leaving 7 bases not matched to a gene. The germline gives CDR1 SGHRS, CDR2 YFSETQ. CDR3 sequence reads: CASNTQGMETQYF. In DNA form, the CDR3 reads TGCGCCAGCAACACACAGGGGATGGAGACCCAGTACTTC.

Here the CDR3 reads CASSPGAEAFF. CDR3 bases: TGTGCCAGCAGCCCCGGGGCTGAAGCTTTCTTT. The rearrangement joins TRBV13 to TRBJ1-1; no clear D gene. In germline, CDR1 is PRHDT, CDR2 FYEKMQ (reference sequence). V lost 5 bases to trimming and J lost 6 bases, with 7 bases between them. There are 11 residues in the CDR3.

The rearrangement links TRBV9 to TRBJ2-5; TRBD1 aligns across 10 bases. V lost 4 bases and J lost 4; bases outside the gene matches: 10. The CDR3 length is 16 residues. The germline V gene encodes CDR1 SGDLS and CDR2 YYNGEE. CDR3 residues: CASSPLGGQGLETQYF. CDR3 DNA sequence: TGTGCCAGCAGCCCTCTCGGGGGACAGGGGCTAGAGACCCAGTACTTC. Full variable domain (outside the CDR3, taken from reference TRBV9 and TRBJ2-5): DSGVTQTPKHLITATGQRVTLRCSPRSGDLSVYWYQQSLDQGLQFLIQYYNGEERAKGNILERFSAQQFPDLHSELNLSSLELGDSALYFCASSPLGGQGLETQYFGPGTRLLVL.

This clone has more than one count but fewer than ten. The gene calls are TRBV5-4 and TRBJ2-7; 9 bases map to TRBD1. The CDR3 consists of 15 residues. J gave up 2 bases and V 4 bases, and 7 bases lay outside the gene matches. The germline V gene has CDR1 SGHNT and CDR2 YYREEE (reference sequence). The CDR3 DNA reads as TGTGCCAGCAGCGAGGGACAGGGAGGGGCCTACGAGCAGTACTTC. As protein: CASSEGQGGAYEQYF.

The V call is TRBV9, the J call TRBJ2-4, with 9 bases that match TRBD1. Trimming removed 3 bases from V and 4 bases from J; junction bases left unmatched: 14. This CDR3 comprises 18 residues. CDR1 is SGDLS and CDR2 is YYNGEE in the germline V gene. Here the CDR3 DNA reads TGTGCCAGCAGCGGAAGGGACAGGGAAGGTATATTGAAAAACATTCAGTACTTC. This translates into CASSGRDREGILKNIQYF.

This chain links TRBV29-1 with TRBJ2-7; 10 bases agree with TRBD1. CDR1 SQVTM and CDR2 ANQGSEA come from the germline V gene. The CDR3 is 13 amino acids. V gave up 6 bases and J gave up 6 bases; unmatched junction bases: 8. The DNA of the CDR3 is TGCAGCGTCCAGACAGGGGGCCGCGTCGAGCAGTACTTC. It yields the protein CSVQTGGRVEQYF.

This rearrangement joins TRBV18 to TRBJ2-2; 8 bases line up with TRBD1. V dropped 6 bases and J dropped 8; count of bases not matched to a gene: 5. Per germline, CDR1 KGHSH and CDR2 LQKENI. The CDR3 loop spans 13 amino acids. DNA of the CDR3: TGTGCCAGCTCGTCTGGACAGGGAGGGGAGCTGTTTTTT. The encoded protein is CASSSGQGGELFF.

This chain links TRBV11-3 with TRBJ2-1, with unresolved D. Germline-derived CDR1 and CDR2 are SGHNT and YENEEA. V dropped 5 bases and J dropped 7 bases, with 12 bases sitting between them. This CDR3 is 13 amino acids long. The CDR3 loop reads CASSPTLGNEQFF. CDR3 sequence (DNA): TGTGCCAGCAGCCCCACCCTAGGAAATGAGCAGTTCTTC.

This clone has only one observation. The J gene is TRBJ2-5, the V gene TRBV5-4; tentative D call: TRBD2 (6 bases). The CDR3 loop spans 16 amino acids. The V gene lost 5 bases and the J gene lost 3 bases, with 20 bases spanning the gap. Germline V gene lookup returns CDR1 SGHNT and CDR2 YYREEE (reference sequence). The CDR3 DNA sequence: TGTGCCAGCAGATCAACCTTAGCGGAAGGGGAAGAGACCCAGTACTTC. Translated: CASRSTLAEGEETQYF.

This chain's CDR3 is CASSLAWDRNYNEQFF. CDR3 DNA: TGTGCCAGCAGCTTGGCCTGGGACAGAAACTACAATGAGCAGTTCTTC. The J gene is TRBJ2-1, the V gene TRBV5-4; 7 bases align to TRBD1. The germline CDR1 and CDR2 sequences are SGHNT and YYREEE (reference sequence). This CDR3 spans 16 amino acids. Trimming took 0 bases from V and 3 from J; bases not matched to a gene: 6.

This chain uses TRBV5-4 with TRBJ1-1; unclear D gene. V lost 1 base and J 0 bases, leaving 7 bases between the germline ends. Germline V CDR1 and CDR2: SGHNT, YYREEE (reference sequence). The CDR3 runs 14 residues. The CDR3 nucleotides read TGTGCCAGCAGCTTGTCAACAGTGAACACTGAAGCTTTCTTT. Its protein is CASSLSTVNTEAFF.

This clone was observed a handful of times. V is TRBV29-1 and J is TRBJ2-1, with D maybe TRBD2 (6 bases). The CDR3 length is 13 residues. V lost 1 base and J lost 4, with 8 bases in between. Germline loops: CDR1 SQVTM, CDR2 ANQGSEA. The CDR3 reads CSVEGTTYNEQFF. Here the CDR3 DNA reads TGCAGCGTTGAAGGGACTACTTACAATGAGCAGTTCTTC.

The rearrangement links TRBV11-3 to TRBJ2-2; the D is unclear. V lost 0 bases and J 6 bases, leaving 5 bases between the germline ends. Germline assignment: CDR1 SGHNT and CDR2 YENEEA. The CDR3 totals 13 residues. CDR3 nucleotide sequence: TGTGCCAGCAGCTTAGAAGAGTCCGGGGAGCTGTTTTTT. Protein product: CASSLEESGELFF.

This clone appeared a few times. The J gene is TRBJ1-2, the V gene TRBV20-1; D unclear. Germline loops: CDR1 DFQATT, CDR2 SNEGSKA (reference sequence). The CDR3 is 11 residues long. V lost 3 bases and J lost 4, with 6 bases in between. CDR3: CSASRGYGYTF. CDR3 in DNA: TGCAGTGCTAGCCGGGGCTATGGCTACACCTTC.

The rearrangement uses TRBV9 and TRBJ2-3; no firm D call. There are 14 residues in the CDR3. The V gene lost 3 bases and the J gene lost 1 base, with 9 bases spanning the gap. Germline V CDR1 and CDR2: SGDLS, YYNGEE. DNA of the CDR3: TGTGCCAGCAGCGCAAACCCGGGCACAGATACGCAGTATTTT. The encoded protein is CASSANPGTDTQYF. The full variable domain, in which reference TRBV9 and TRBJ2-3 provide the parts outside the CDR3, is DSGVTQTPKHLITATGQRVTLRCSPRSGDLSVYWYQQSLDQGLQFLIQYYNGEERAKGNILERFSAQQFPDLHSELNLSSLELGDSALYFCASSANPGTDTQYFGPGTRLTVL.

This sequence joins TRBV7-9 and TRBJ2-1; tentative D call: TRBD2 (7 bases). V dropped 0 bases and J dropped 5 bases, with 14 bases sitting between them. Germline V CDR1 and CDR2: SEHNR, FQNEAQ (reference sequence). This CDR3 contains 16 residues. In DNA form, the CDR3 reads TGTGCCAGCAGCTTAGCGGCGGGGGCGATGAACAATGAGCAGTTCTTC. Translated, it gives CASSLAAGAMNNEQFF.

The genes are TRBV6-1 and TRBJ1-2, with D hard to call. V dropped 0 bases and J dropped 6 bases, with 2 bases sitting between them. This CDR3 has 11 residues. Germline-derived CDR1 and CDR2 are MNHNS and SASEGT. CDR3 nucleotide sequence: TGTGCCAGCAGTGAAGCCAATGGCTACACCTTC. This encodes CASSEANGYTF.

This rearrangement joins TRBV4-2 to TRBJ2-7; 14 bases match TRBD2. V dropped 0 bases and J dropped 4; count of bases not matched to a gene: 11. The CDR3 loop spans 19 amino acids. Germline loops: CDR1 LGHNA, CDR2 YNFKEQ. CDR3 sequence (DNA): TGTGCCAGCAGCCAAGAAGAGGGAGGGGGGACTAGCGGGAGTTACGAGCAGTACTTC. Translation gives CASSQEEGGGTSGSYEQYF.

This clone appeared a few times. The chain links TRBV5-1 to TRBJ1-2; 8 bases match TRBD1. V lost 4 bases and J lost 8; bases outside the gene matches: 4. This CDR3 comprises 12 residues. From germline, CDR1 is SGHRS and CDR2 YFSETQ. CDR3 amino acids: CASSPGQGGYTF. CDR3 in DNA: TGCGCCAGCAGCCCCGGACAGGGAGGCTACACCTTC.

The chain uses TRBV5-4 and TRBJ2-2; TRBD2 might be the D (6 bases). The CDR3 totals 16 residues. Germline values: CDR1 SGHNT, CDR2 YYREEE (reference sequence). Trimming shortened V by 2 bases and J by 5 bases, and 16 bases separated the two germline ends. The CDR3 bases are TGTGCCAGCAGCTTTGGGACTTCCCGGGGGACCGGGGAGCTGTTTTTT. Its translation: CASSFGTSRGTGELFF.

The chain links TRBV11-3 to TRBJ1-2; the D is unclear. Germline-derived CDR1 and CDR2 are SGHNT and YENEEA. Trimming removed 3 bases from V and 8 bases from J, with 13 bases in between. This CDR3 is built from 13 residues. DNA of the CDR3: TGTGCCAGCAGCTTTTTTCACGAGGAAGGCTACACCTTC. It codes for CASSFFHEEGYTF.

This clone has just a few counts. The genes are TRBV7-2 and TRBJ2-5; D possibly corresponds to TRBD2 (5 bases). Between the trimmed V and J ends, which lost 2 bases and 5 bases, there was a span of 15 bases. Per the germline V gene, CDR1 is SGHTA and CDR2 is FQGNSA. The CDR3 has 15 residues. The CDR3 sequence is CASSLKASPSETQYF. DNA for the CDR3: TGTGCCAGCAGCTTAAAGGCTAGCCCGTCGGAGACCCAGTACTTC.

The chain is built from TRBV5-4 and TRBJ2-5; 7 nucleotides line up with TRBD2. The CDR3 loop spans 14 amino acids. The V gene end was trimmed by 0 bases and the J gene end by 9 bases; junction bases not matched to a gene: 8. Germline assignment: CDR1 SGHNT and CDR2 YYREEE (reference sequence). CDR3 coding DNA: TGTGCCAGCAGCTTGGATAGTTCTCGGGGGGCCCAGTACTTC. Translated, it gives CASSLDSSRGAQYF.

This clone was recorded a few times. V gene TRBV7-8 combines with J gene TRBJ1-1; D unresolved. Germline loops: CDR1 SGHVS, CDR2 FQNEAQ. V lost 4 bases, J lost 0 bases, and 15 bases lay in between. The CDR3 is 16 amino acids. The CDR3 bases are TGTGCCAGCAGCTCCCGCCTTTTGGGAGTGAACACTGAAGCTTTCTTT. It is translated as CASSSRLLGVNTEAFF.

The chain employs TRBV11-3 and TRBJ2-7; D gene unclear. The V and J ends lost 5 bases and 4 bases respectively, with 6 bases between them. The CDR3 covers 11 residues. Germline V lookup: CDR1 SGHNT, CDR2 YENEEA. The CDR3 DNA is TGTGCCAGCAGCCGGAGATACGAGCAGTACTTC. It codes for CASSRRYEQYF. Complete variable domain (other parts from reference TRBV11-3 and TRBJ2-7): EAGVVQSPRYKIIEKKQPVAFWCNPISGHNTLYWYLQNLGQGPELLIRYENEEAVDDSQLPKDRFSAERLKGVDSTLKIQPAELGDSAVYLCASSRRYEQYFGPGTRLTVT.

The rearrangement links TRBV29-1 to TRBJ1-5; unclear D gene. The CDR3 runs 14 residues. Per the germline V gene, CDR1 is SQVTM and CDR2 is ANQGSEA. Trimming left V 6 bases short and J 5 bases short, with 17 bases between. The CDR3 coding sequence is TGCAGCGTATCCATGGGTATCGGGGATCAGCCCCAGCATTTT. This sequence encodes CSVSMGIGDQPQHF.

This clone showed up just a few times. The chain uses TRBV4-1 and TRBJ2-7; 7 nucleotides line up with TRBD1. CDR1 is MGHRA, CDR2 YSYEKL, per germline. V gave up 4 bases and J gave up 2 bases; unmatched junction bases: 8. The CDR3 is 15 amino acids. The CDR3 protein is CASSLRDSSPYEQYF. The CDR3 region has the DNA TGCGCCAGCAGCCTCCGGGACAGTTCGCCCTACGAGCAGTACTTC.

In this sample, this clone turned up once. At the DNA level, this CDR3 is encoded by other sequences in the same sample as well. J is TRBJ2-7 and V is TRBV7-8; TRBD1 matches at 10 bases. The germline V gene has CDR1 SGHVS and CDR2 FQNEAQ. The CDR3 covers 15 residues. J was trimmed by 2 bases and V by 5 bases; bases with no gene match: 6. CDR3 nucleotide sequence: TGTGCCAGCAGCGCCCGGGACAGGGGACCCTACGAGCAGTACTTC. Translating it yields CASSARDRGPYEQYF.

The rearrangement joins TRBV2 to TRBJ1-2; D remains ambiguous. The CDR3 sequence is 12 residues long. Germline V lookup: CDR1 SNHLY, CDR2 FYNNEI. Trimming left V 7 bases short and J 4 bases short, with 10 bases between. The CDR3 coding sequence is TGTGCCAGCAAACGCAGCGGCTATGGCTACACCTTC. Its translation is CASKRSGYGYTF.